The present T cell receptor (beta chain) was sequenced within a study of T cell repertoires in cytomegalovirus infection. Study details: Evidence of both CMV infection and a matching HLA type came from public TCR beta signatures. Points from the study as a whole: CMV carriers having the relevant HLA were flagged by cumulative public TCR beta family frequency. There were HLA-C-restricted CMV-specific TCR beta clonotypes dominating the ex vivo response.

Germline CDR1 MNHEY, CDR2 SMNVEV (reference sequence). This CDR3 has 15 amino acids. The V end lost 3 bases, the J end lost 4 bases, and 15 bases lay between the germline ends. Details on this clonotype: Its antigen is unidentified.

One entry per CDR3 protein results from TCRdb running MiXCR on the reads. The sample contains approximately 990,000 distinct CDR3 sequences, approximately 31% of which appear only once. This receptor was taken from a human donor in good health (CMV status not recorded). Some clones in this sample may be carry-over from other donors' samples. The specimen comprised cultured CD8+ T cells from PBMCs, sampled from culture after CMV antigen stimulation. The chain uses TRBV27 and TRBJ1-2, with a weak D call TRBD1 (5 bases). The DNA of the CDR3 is TGTGCCAGCAGTTTTGGGCCCCTGGGACCCTATGGCTACACCTTC. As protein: CASSFGPLGPYGYTF.